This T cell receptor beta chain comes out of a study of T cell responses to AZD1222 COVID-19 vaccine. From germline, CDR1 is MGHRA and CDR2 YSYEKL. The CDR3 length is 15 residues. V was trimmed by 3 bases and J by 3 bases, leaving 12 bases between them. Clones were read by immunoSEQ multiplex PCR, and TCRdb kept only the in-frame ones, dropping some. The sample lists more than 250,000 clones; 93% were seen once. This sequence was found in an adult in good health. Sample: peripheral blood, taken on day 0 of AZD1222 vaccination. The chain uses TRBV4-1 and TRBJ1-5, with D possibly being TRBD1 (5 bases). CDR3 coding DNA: TGCGCCAGCAGCCAGGGGCGAGGGTTCAATCAGCCCCAGCATTTT. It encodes CASSQGRGFNQPQHF.